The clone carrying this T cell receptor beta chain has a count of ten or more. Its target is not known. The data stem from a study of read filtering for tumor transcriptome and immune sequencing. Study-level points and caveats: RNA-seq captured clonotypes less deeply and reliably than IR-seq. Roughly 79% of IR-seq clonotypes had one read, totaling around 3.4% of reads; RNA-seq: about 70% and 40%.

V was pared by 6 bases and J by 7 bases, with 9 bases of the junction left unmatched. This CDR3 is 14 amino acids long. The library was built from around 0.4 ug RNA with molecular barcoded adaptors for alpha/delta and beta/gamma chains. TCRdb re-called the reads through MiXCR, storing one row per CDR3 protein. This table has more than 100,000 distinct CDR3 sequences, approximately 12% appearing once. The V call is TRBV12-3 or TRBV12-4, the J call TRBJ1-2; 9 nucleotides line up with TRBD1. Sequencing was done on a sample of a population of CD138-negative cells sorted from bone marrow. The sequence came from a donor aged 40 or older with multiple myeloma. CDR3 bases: TGTGCCAGCAGCCACCCGGGACAGGGTTTTGGCTACACCTTC. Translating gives CASSHPGQGFGYTF.